One sample yielded the 10 T cell receptor beta chains listed below, sequenced in a study of cytomegalovirus exposure and HLA in healthy donors. The PCR was carried out with 60 Vbeta primers and 13 Jbeta primers. Clones were read by immunoSEQ multiplex PCR, and TCRdb kept only the in-frame ones, dropping some. The table lists about 93,000 clones, approximately 60% of them singletons. Sequenced: PBMCs. The receptors derive from a boy aged 5-17 years in good health and CMV-seropositive.

This chain uses TRBV6-1 with TRBJ1-5; a possible D gene is TRBD1 (6 bases). The CDR3 has 16 amino acids. V lost 2 bases and J lost 3, with 14 bases in between. Germline V gene lookup returns CDR1 MNHNS and CDR2 SASEGT. CDR3 residues: CASSEFTGHINQPQHF. In nucleotides, the CDR3 is TGTGCCAGCAGTGAATTTACAGGGCACATCAATCAGCCCCAGCATTTT.

There are a few counts of this clone. The CDR3 DNA follows: TGTGCCAGCAGCCTCAAGACAGGGGGCGGAAAACTGTTTTTT. Translating gives CASSLKTGGGKLFF. The chain joins TRBV7-8 to TRBJ1-4; 10 bases are shared with TRBD1. Losses at the gene ends were 5 bases for V and 10 bases for J; bases not matched to a gene: 7. Germline CDR1 is SGHVS and CDR2 is FQNEAQ. The CDR3 is 14 residues long.

The J gene is TRBJ2-7, the V gene TRBV18, with a tentative D call TRBD1 (6 bases). Germline V CDR1 and CDR2: KGHSH, LQKENI. V gave up 6 bases and J gave up 6 bases, with 18 bases separating them. The CDR3 consists of 14 residues. CDR3 DNA: TGTGCCAGCTCCTCAAACAGGGCACTTCTCGAGCAGTACTTC. It yields the protein CASSSNRALLEQYF.

The V call is TRBV19, the J call TRBJ2-2; D is unresolved. From germline, CDR1 is LNHDA and CDR2 SQIVND (reference sequence). The V end lost 11 bases, the J end lost 2 bases, and 12 bases lay between the germline ends. The CDR3 is made up of 13 amino acids. The CDR3 region has the DNA TGTGCCTCTTGCCGAGCCAACACCGGGGAGCTGTTTTTT. Translation: CASCRANTGELFF.

The genes are TRBV30 and TRBJ1-2, with D tentatively TRBD1 (5 bases). With 1 base removed from V and 8 bases from J, the gap between germline ends came to 17 bases. This CDR3 has 14 amino acids. Per the germline V gene, CDR1 is GTSNPN and CDR2 is SVGIG (reference sequence). The CDR3 bases are TGTGCCTGGAGTGATGTTAAGGGGCAGAGGGGCTACACCTTC. It is translated as CAWSDVKGQRGYTF.

The rearrangement joins TRBV2 to TRBJ1-2; 8 bases are shared with TRBD1. Unmatched junction bases numbered 4, after V lost 1 base and J lost 0 bases. CDR3 length: 16 amino acids. The germline V gene encodes CDR1 SNHLY and CDR2 FYNNEI. The CDR3 reads CASSEVGTGANYGYTF. In DNA form, the CDR3 reads TGTGCCAGCAGTGAAGTGGGGACAGGAGCTAACTATGGCTACACCTTC.

The gene calls are TRBV29-1 and TRBJ2-7; D is perhaps TRBD1 (6 bases). The CDR3 runs 14 residues. Germline lookup yields CDR1 SQVTM and CDR2 ANQGSEA. V was cut by 7 bases and J by 7 bases, with 23 bases left in between. For the CDR3, the DNA is TGCAGCGCTGACCGGGACATGATACTCTGGGAGCAGTACTTC. Translated, it gives CSADRDMILWEQYF.

The rearrangement links TRBV5-8 to TRBJ2-7, with D perhaps matching TRBD2 (5 bases). V was shortened by 5 bases and J by 2 bases, with 17 bases between the two germline ends. The germline V gene encodes CDR1 SGHTS and CDR2 YDEGEE. The CDR3 has 15 amino acids. CDR3 in amino acids: CASRNRLAQTYEQYF. As DNA, the CDR3 is TGTGCCAGCAGGAACCGGCTAGCACAAACCTACGAGCAGTACTTC.

CDR3 coding DNA: TGTGCCAGCAGCGCGGCCAATTACAATGAGCAGTTCTTC. Encoded protein: CASSAANYNEQFF. The J gene is TRBJ2-1, the V gene TRBV7-2; no firm D call. The V end lost 5 bases, the J end lost 4 bases, and 9 bases lay between the germline ends. The germline V gene encodes CDR1 SGHTA and CDR2 FQGNSA. The CDR3 length is 13 residues.

V gene TRBV7-9 combines with J gene TRBJ2-1; unclear D gene. Between the trimmed V and J ends, which lost 8 bases and 5 bases, there was a span of 16 bases. Germline V CDR1 and CDR2: SEHNR, FQNEAQ (reference sequence). The CDR3 sequence is 14 residues long. CDR3 sequence (DNA): TGTGCCAGCGGCTACGGCGGAACGAACAATGAGCAGTTCTTC. It encodes CASGYGGTNNEQFF.